Listed below are T cell receptor beta chains from one sample, sequenced in a study of technical replicates of blood from a handful of donors. Using immunoSEQ multiplex PCR, the repertoire was profiled, and TCRdb retains in-frame clones only, with some absent. Here the sample spans roughly 80,000 clones, around 91% being singletons. Material for sequencing was T cells isolated from PBMCs. The receptor set was obtained from a human donor in good health. CDR3s leave out the opening cysteine and the closing phenylalanine or tryptophan. Fields, in order: J gene, clone size, V gene, CDR3 protein. The size field is filled for only some rows; it gives once, few, many or a size class.

j_gene: TRBJ1-4
abundance: NA
v_gene: TRBV9
CDR3aa: ASSTSGLINEKLF

j_gene: TRBJ2-1
abundance: NA
v_gene: TRBV5-1
CDR3aa: ASSLERGLAGVEEQF

j_gene: TRBJ2-1
abundance: NA
v_gene: TRBV11-3
CDR3aa: ASSTSGSSYNEQF

j_gene: TRBJ2-7
abundance: NA
v_gene: TRBV7-3
CDR3aa: ASSSTVSGEQY

j_gene: TRBJ1-5
abundance: NA
v_gene: TRBV9
CDR3aa: ASSEGGGPQH

j_gene: TRBJ2-1
abundance: NA
v_gene: TRBV19
CDR3aa: ASKQEGSEQF

j_gene: TRBJ2-1
abundance: NA
v_gene: TRBV18
CDR3aa: ASSPRKGQGPINEQF

j_gene: TRBJ1-5
abundance: once
v_gene: TRBV4-3
CDR3aa: ASSQEGGTGQPQH

j_gene: TRBJ2-7
abundance: NA
v_gene: TRBV27
CDR3aa: ASSSIGQGVYEQY

j_gene: TRBJ2-6
abundance: NA
v_gene: TRBV11-2
CDR3aa: ASSSNSGVPSKSNVLT

j_gene: TRBJ2-3
abundance: NA
v_gene: TRBV6-5
CDR3aa: ASSWTSGRNTQY

j_gene: TRBJ2-3
abundance: NA
v_gene: TRBV4-1
CDR3aa: ASSQDPRASGRIDTQY

j_gene: TRBJ2-5
abundance: NA
v_gene: TRBV9
CDR3aa: ASSVGLAGGQETQY

j_gene: TRBJ1-1
abundance: few
v_gene: TRBV6-1
CDR3aa: ASRDRWSEAF

j_gene: TRBJ2-6
abundance: once
v_gene: TRBV5-4
CDR3aa: ASSLMASGANVLT

j_gene: TRBJ1-4
abundance: once
v_gene: TRBV4-3
CDR3aa: ASSPGQSDEKLF

j_gene: TRBJ2-3
abundance: NA
v_gene: TRBV7-9
CDR3aa: ASSYTSTDTQY

j_gene: TRBJ1-1
abundance: once
v_gene: TRBV25-1
CDR3aa: ASSGWEGKVTEAF

j_gene: TRBJ1-2
abundance: NA
v_gene: TRBV7-2
CDR3aa: ASSHVSTGGRGYT

j_gene: TRBJ1-3
abundance: NA
v_gene: TRBV5-1
CDR3aa: ASSLGQGANSGNTIY

j_gene: TRBJ1-2
abundance: NA
v_gene: TRBV18
CDR3aa: ASSPGTGIGVGYGYT

j_gene: TRBJ2-2
abundance: NA
v_gene: TRBV5-1
CDR3aa: ASSGTSGSPRTGELF

j_gene: TRBJ1-2
abundance: NA
v_gene: TRBV11-2
CDR3aa: ASSLDLPFSETGYNYGYT

j_gene: TRBJ1-2
abundance: NA
v_gene: TRBV27
CDR3aa: ASRSGGTNYGYT

j_gene: TRBJ2-7
abundance: NA
v_gene: TRBV28
CDR3aa: ASSLKLGTGFYEQY

j_gene: TRBJ1-5
abundance: NA
v_gene: TRBV6-1
CDR3aa: ASSERFKQGLNQPQH

j_gene: TRBJ1-3
abundance: NA
v_gene: TRBV7-9
CDR3aa: ASSPGRNAANPGNTIY

j_gene: TRBJ2-1
abundance: NA
v_gene: TRBV29-1
CDR3aa: SVLADFLPRQF

j_gene: TRBJ2-4
abundance: NA
v_gene: TRBV6-5
CDR3aa: ATVKAGTSSIQY

j_gene: TRBJ2-1
abundance: NA
v_gene: TRBV7-2
CDR3aa: ASSPYSVMGNEQF

j_gene: TRBJ1-1
abundance: NA
v_gene: TRBV5-1
CDR3aa: ASSLGTGNTEAF

j_gene: TRBJ2-7
abundance: NA
v_gene: TRBV14
CDR3aa: ASSRTGRNEQY

j_gene: TRBJ2-3
abundance: NA
v_gene: TRBV7-9
CDR3aa: ASSLGGGWTDTQY

j_gene: TRBJ2-7
abundance: NA
v_gene: TRBV6-5
CDR3aa: ASSPGREVYEQY

j_gene: TRBJ1-2
abundance: NA
v_gene: TRBV2
CDR3aa: ASSEHKIQYGYT

j_gene: TRBJ2-2
abundance: NA
v_gene: TRBV5-6
CDR3aa: ASSLVGTPNTGELF

j_gene: TRBJ1-2
abundance: NA
v_gene: TRBV30
CDR3aa: ATRQGFGYT

j_gene: TRBJ1-5
abundance: NA
v_gene: TRBV28
CDR3aa: ASSFRSRVGQPQH

j_gene: TRBJ2-1
abundance: NA
v_gene: TRBV10-2
CDR3aa: ASTAPSGRTNEQF

j_gene: TRBJ1-2
abundance: NA
v_gene: TRBV18
CDR3aa: ASSGQAEYGYT

j_gene: TRBJ2-6
abundance: NA
v_gene: TRBV5-5
CDR3aa: ASSLGLPSGANVLT

j_gene: TRBJ1-1
abundance: NA
v_gene: TRBV6-5
CDR3aa: ASSLTGTYTEAF

j_gene: TRBJ2-1
abundance: NA
v_gene: TRBV4-3
CDR3aa: ASSLAGSSYNEQF

j_gene: TRBJ2-4
abundance: NA
v_gene: TRBV30
CDR3aa: AWTGTGNIQY

j_gene: TRBJ1-1
abundance: NA
v_gene: TRBV6-1
CDR3aa: ASSVWGDGSTEAF

j_gene: TRBJ2-1
abundance: NA
v_gene: TRBV10-1
CDR3aa: ASSEKGGSYNEQF

j_gene: TRBJ2-1
abundance: NA
v_gene: TRBV7-9
CDR3aa: ASSHTSGGYNEQF

j_gene: TRBJ2-7
abundance: NA
v_gene: TRBV5-1
CDR3aa: ASSTTSGSYEQY

j_gene: TRBJ1-5
abundance: NA
v_gene: TRBV19
CDR3aa: ASRSGIKVGQSTPQH

j_gene: TRBJ1-5
abundance: NA
v_gene: TRBV6-1
CDR3aa: ASSETGGAGQPQH

j_gene: TRBJ1-1
abundance: NA
v_gene: TRBV28
CDR3aa: ASSYAGAVETEAF

j_gene: TRBJ2-7
abundance: NA
v_gene: TRBV30
CDR3aa: AWSLREGYEQY

j_gene: TRBJ2-5
abundance: NA
v_gene: TRBV6-1
CDR3aa: ASSWTGEETQY

j_gene: TRBJ2-1
abundance: NA
v_gene: TRBV11-2
CDR3aa: ASSLDSGREGVGFDEQF